This TCR beta chain was sequenced during a study of blood T cell repertoires in COVID-19. Study as a whole: Sources were T cells, B-cell-depleted T cells, or PBMCs; the material itself was cDNA or gDNA.

Cohorts were based on clinical histories the participants reported. TCRdb's copy holds only in-frame clones and misses some; the assay was immunoSEQ multiplex PCR. The table lists roughly 330,000 clones, 85% to 90% of them singletons. The germline V gene has CDR1 WNHNN and CDR2 SYGVQD (reference sequence). The CDR3 totals 17 residues. The V gene end was trimmed by 0 bases and the J gene end by 5 bases; junction bases not matched to a gene: 7. This clonotype was sampled from a woman aged 18-35 years who had recovered from COVID-19. The sample taken for sequencing was PBMCs or T cells enriched from blood (not recorded which). This rearrangement joins TRBV10-1 to TRBJ2-1; 10 bases match TRBD2. The CDR3 coding sequence is TGCGCCAGCAGTGAGTCGGCTAGCGGGGGTACAGACAATGAGCAGTTCTTC. As protein: CASSESASGGTDNEQFF.